These T cell receptor beta chains were read from a single sample in a study of CXCR3-negative and CXCR3-positive naive CD8 T cells. From its re-call of the 5' RACE reads, TCRdb lists each CDR3 protein once, without DNA. The table lists 120,000 or so distinct CDR3 sequences. Material for sequencing was naive CXCR3+ CD8+ T cells from blood. Receptor source: a human donor in good health. Some clones in this sample may be carry-over from other donors' samples. CDR3s include the opening cysteine and the closing phenylalanine or tryptophan.

v_call: TRBV4-1
j_call: TRBJ2-7
cdr3_aa: CASSQDWQGGTYEQYF

v_call: TRBV21-1
j_call: TRBJ1-1
cdr3_aa: CASRRDPDNTEAFF

v_call: TRBV6-1
j_call: TRBJ2-7
cdr3_aa: CASTKYRTGQSTYEQYF

v_call: TRBV5-1
j_call: TRBJ2-1
cdr3_aa: CASSIGTGGYKQFF

v_call: TRBV27
j_call: TRBJ2-3
cdr3_aa: CASRDSHTDTQYF

v_call: TRBV27
j_call: TRBJ2-7
cdr3_aa: CASSILSGGLPDEQYF

v_call: TRBV29-1
j_call: TRBJ2-4
cdr3_aa: CSVLRAMENIQYF

v_call: TRBV20-1
j_call: TRBJ2-1
cdr3_aa: CSAPQRPPGREQFF

v_call: TRBV24-1
j_call: TRBJ2-3
cdr3_aa: CATRGGGLADTPYF

v_call: TRBV25-1
j_call: TRBJ2-3
cdr3_aa: CASSEYLLAGGGTDTQYF

v_call: TRBV28
j_call: TRBJ2-1
cdr3_aa: CASSLLPGGGNEQFF

v_call: TRBV6-5
j_call: TRBJ1-1
cdr3_aa: CASSLSRVVNTEAFF

v_call: TRBV7-3
j_call: TRBJ2-7
cdr3_aa: CASSYQWEGEQYF

v_call: TRBV7-6
j_call: TRBJ2-5
cdr3_aa: CASSLGRGRQETQYF

v_call: TRBV9
j_call: TRBJ2-1
cdr3_aa: CASSAPPRGQFF

v_call: TRBV28
j_call: TRBJ1-2
cdr3_aa: CASSPGGLNYGYTF

v_call: TRBV30
j_call: TRBJ2-1
cdr3_aa: CAWSVLFDEQFF

v_call: TRBV12-3/TRBV12-4
j_call: TRBJ1-2
cdr3_aa: CASSPNPTHGYAF

v_call: TRBV3-1
j_call: TRBJ1-1
cdr3_aa: CASSQDSGVTEAFF

v_call: TRBV5-1
j_call: TRBJ2-1
cdr3_aa: CASSLASGGTYNEQFF

v_call: TRBV12-3/TRBV12-4
j_call: TRBJ2-1
cdr3_aa: CASSLLGLAGGGRSYNEQFF

v_call: TRBV7-3
j_call: TRBJ1-1
cdr3_aa: CASSSIRGGPGRDTEAFF

v_call: TRBV2
j_call: TRBJ2-7
cdr3_aa: CASSEVVTGSYEQYF

v_call: TRBV21-1
j_call: TRBJ2-2
cdr3_aa: CASSKAVTRNTGELFF

v_call: TRBV5-1
j_call: TRBJ2-1
cdr3_aa: CASSILGNDNEQLF

v_call: TRBV12-3/TRBV12-4
j_call: TRBJ2-1
cdr3_aa: CASRAGGEQFF

v_call: TRBV6-5
j_call: TRBJ2-1
cdr3_aa: CASTGHLRDSLYNEQFF

v_call: TRBV7-9
j_call: TRBJ2-7
cdr3_aa: CASSSTEYYEQYF

v_call: TRBV10-3
j_call: TRBJ2-1
cdr3_aa: CAISELRSPTEQFF

v_call: TRBV28
j_call: TRBJ2-7
cdr3_aa: CASSLIPGRVKQYF

v_call: TRBV7-6
j_call: TRBJ1-5
cdr3_aa: CASSPYDRVRSNQPQHF

v_call: TRBV7-8
j_call: TRBJ2-1
cdr3_aa: CASSEGPGVYNEQFF

v_call: TRBV12-3/TRBV12-4
j_call: TRBJ1-5
cdr3_aa: CASRLQGSNQPQHF

v_call: TRBV29-1
j_call: TRBJ2-6
cdr3_aa: CSVEFGETAGANVLTF

v_call: TRBV29-1
j_call: TRBJ2-7
cdr3_aa: CSVVSQGRSYEQYF

v_call: TRBV12-3/TRBV12-4
j_call: TRBJ1-1
cdr3_aa: CASSSPFDYTEAFF

v_call: TRBV3-1
j_call: TRBJ2-2
cdr3_aa: CASTEGATGGPGELFF

v_call: TRBV20-1
j_call: TRBJ1-6
cdr3_aa: CSASTLRGVVDGPLHF

v_call: TRBV7-9
j_call: TRBJ1-1
cdr3_aa: CASSSVGGLNTEAFF

v_call: TRBV2
j_call: TRBJ2-1
cdr3_aa: CASIGTEPYNEQFF

v_call: TRBV13
j_call: TRBJ2-1
cdr3_aa: CASSLRTGGLPFNEQFF

v_call: TRBV29-1
j_call: TRBJ2-2
cdr3_aa: CSVEEGNSNTGELFF

v_call: TRBV29-1
j_call: TRBJ2-7
cdr3_aa: CSVDWGTGPYEQYF

v_call: TRBV4-2
j_call: TRBJ2-7
cdr3_aa: CASSPGRWAYEQYF

v_call: TRBV4-3
j_call: TRBJ1-2
cdr3_aa: CASSQVGDYGYTF

v_call: TRBV9
j_call: TRBJ2-2
cdr3_aa: CASSVWDGNTGELFF

v_call: TRBV29-1
j_call: TRBJ2-3
cdr3_aa: CSAATGLGTDTQYF

v_call: TRBV7-3
j_call: TRBJ2-1
cdr3_aa: CASSQGLAISYNEQFF

v_call: TRBV5-5
j_call: TRBJ2-1
cdr3_aa: CASKREGSPNGEEQFF